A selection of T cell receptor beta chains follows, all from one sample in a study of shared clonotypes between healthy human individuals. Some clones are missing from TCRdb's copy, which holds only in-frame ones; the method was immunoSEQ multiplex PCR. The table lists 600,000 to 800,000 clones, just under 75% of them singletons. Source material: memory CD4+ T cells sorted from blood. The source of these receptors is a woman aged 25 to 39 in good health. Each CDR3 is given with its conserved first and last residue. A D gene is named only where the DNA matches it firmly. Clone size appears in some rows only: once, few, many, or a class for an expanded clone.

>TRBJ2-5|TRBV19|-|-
TGTGCCAGTAGTCCACCGGGACCTCGAGAGACCCAGTACTTC
CASSPPGPRETQYF
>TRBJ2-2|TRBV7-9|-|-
TGTGCCAGCAGCTTAGGAGGGGGGACCGGGGAGCTGTTTTTT
CASSLGGGTGELFF
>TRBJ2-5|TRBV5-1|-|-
TGCGCCAGCAGCGATGCCCGGACAGACCAAGAGACCCAGTACTTC
CASSDARTDQETQYF
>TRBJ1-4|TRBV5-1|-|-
TGCGCCAGCAGCTTTGGTGGGGGATCGGCCGACCCTGAAAAACTGTTTTTT
CASSFGGGSADPEKLFF
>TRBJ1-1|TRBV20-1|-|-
TGCAGTGCTATCTCTGAGACTGAAGCTTTCTTT
CSAISETEAFF
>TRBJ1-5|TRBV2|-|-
TGTGCCAGCAGTGAGGCCGGGCGACCCCAGCATTTT
CASSEAGRPQHF
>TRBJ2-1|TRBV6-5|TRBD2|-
TGTGCCAGCAGACGCGGACTAGCACTAGAGGAGCAGTTCTTC
CASRRGLALEEQFF
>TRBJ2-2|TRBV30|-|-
TGTGCCTGGAGTTGGCAGCAGAACACCGGGGAGCTGTTTTTT
CAWSWQQNTGELFF
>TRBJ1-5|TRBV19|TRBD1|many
TGTGCCAGTAGCCCGGGACAGGGGGGAGAAGGTCAGCCCCAGCATTTT
CASSPGQGGEGQPQHF
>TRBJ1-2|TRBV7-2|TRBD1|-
TGTGCCAGCAGCTTAGGGGGACAGGAAAGAACCATGGGCTACACCTTC
CASSLGGQERTMGYTF
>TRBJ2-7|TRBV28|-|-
TGTGCCATCGGCGGGACAGCTTCCTACGAGCAGTACTTC
CAIGGTASYEQYF
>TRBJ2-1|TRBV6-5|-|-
TGTGCCAGCAGCCTTAGGGTAGCTACCGATGAGCAGTTCTTC
CASSLRVATDEQFF
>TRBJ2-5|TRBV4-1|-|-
TGCGCCAGCAGCCAAGATGGGGAAGGTAGGCGGGACAAGACCCAGTACTTC
CASSQDGEGRRDKTQYF
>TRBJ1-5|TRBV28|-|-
TGTGCCAGCAGTTCTGGATTCAATCAGCCCCAGCATTTT
CASSSGFNQPQHF
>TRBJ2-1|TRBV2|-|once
TGTGCCAGCCAGCCTTTGGGGTCCTACAATGAGCAGTTCTTC
CASQPLGSYNEQFF
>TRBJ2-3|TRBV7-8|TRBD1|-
TGTGCCAGCAGCCCCCCCCTCCGGGACAGGGGGTCGGATACGCAGTATTTT
CASSPPLRDRGSDTQYF
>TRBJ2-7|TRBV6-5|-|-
TGTGCCAGCAGTTCTTATCAGGGTTCCTACGAGCAGTACTTC
CASSSYQGSYEQYF
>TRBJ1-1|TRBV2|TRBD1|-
TGTGCCAGCAGTTCCACAGGGGGATCACCCATGAACACTGAAGCTTTCTTT
CASSSTGGSPMNTEAFF
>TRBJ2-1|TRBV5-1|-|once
TGCGCCAGCAGCTTGGCGGGAAGCTACAATGAGCAGTTCTTC
CASSLAGSYNEQFF
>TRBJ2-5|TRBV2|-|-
TGTGCCAGCAGTAGAGGGAACAAGGAGACCCAGTACTTC
CASSRGNKETQYF
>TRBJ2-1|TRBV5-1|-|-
TGCGCCAGCAGCTTGGATTGGGAGGCCGGTGAGCAGTTCTTC
CASSLDWEAGEQFF
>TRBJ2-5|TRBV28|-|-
TGTGCCAGCAGTTTGTTGAAGCAGACCCAGTACTTC
CASSLLKQTQYF
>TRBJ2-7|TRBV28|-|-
TGTGCCAGCCAGCGGAGCTACGAGCAGTACTTC
CASQRSYEQYF
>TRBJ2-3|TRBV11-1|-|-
TGTGCCAGCAGCTTAGAGGATACGCAGTATTTT
CASSLEDTQYF
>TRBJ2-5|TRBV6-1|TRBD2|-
TGTGCCAGCAGTAGGACTAGCGGGAGCTCGGAGACCCAGTACTTC
CASSRTSGSSETQYF
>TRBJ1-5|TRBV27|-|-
TGTGCCAGCAGTTTGCGCGAGAGCAATCAGCCCCAGCATTTT
CASSLRESNQPQHF
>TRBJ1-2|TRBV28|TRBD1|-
TGTGCCAGCAGTTTGGGACAGGGAGCGTTTAGTGGCTACACCTTC
CASSLGQGAFSGYTF